This T cell receptor (beta chain) was captured in a study of T cell changes during pregnancy in multiple sclerosis. CDR1 is LNHDA, CDR2 SQIVND, per germline (reference sequence). After removal of 10 bases from V and 7 bases from J, the junction contained 8 bases not matched to a gene. The CDR3 is 13 amino acids. The table came from immunoSEQ multiplex PCR; TCRdb's copy has only in-frame clones and leaves some out. Of 35,000 to 45,000 clones in the sample, more than 90% were seen once. The clonotype was recovered from a female donor in good health, enrolled as a control in a pregnancy study. This sequence joins TRBV19 and TRBJ2-2, with TRBD1 matching over 8 bases. The specimen comprised CD4+ T cells from peripheral blood mononuclear cells, sampled in the second trimester of pregnancy. The CDR3 loop reads CATVGQGLGELFF. The CDR3 DNA sequence: TGTGCCACCGTCGGACAGGGCCTCGGGGAGCTGTTTTTT.